The T cell receptor (beta chain) described here comes from a study of beta chain features in type 1 diabetes. Background on the study: When patients were set against healthy donors, age, gender and cell yields were similar. The number of sorted cells examined across all samples was 107,917,701.

The study's findings and limits: Shortening of TCRB CDR3s, moderate but significant, appeared in all four CD4+ subsets of Type 1 diabetes patients. VDJ junctions from type 1 diabetes patients carried fewer insertions and larger deletions.

Trimming at V came to 5 bases and at J to 6 bases, leaving 4 bases not matched to a gene. The CDR3 has 15 residues. CDR1 MNHEY and CDR2 SVGAGI come from the germline V gene. The investigators reverse transcribed all of the isolated RNA, so they sequenced expressed TCRB transcripts. TCRdb's copy holds only in-frame clones and misses some; the assay was immunoSEQ multiplex PCR. Of roughly 130,000 clones listed, 7% to 10% are singletons. This clone came up a few times. What it recognizes is unknown. The sequence derives from a man aged 18 to 35 in good health. The sequenced sample consisted of central memory CD4+ T cells from blood. This sequence joins TRBV6-5 and TRBJ2-1; 13 bases are shared with TRBD2. The CDR3 spells CASSKLAGGVNEQFF. As DNA, the CDR3 is TGTGCCAGCAGTAAACTAGCGGGAGGGGTCAATGAGCAGTTCTTC.